The 11 T cell receptor beta chains below come from one sample, sequenced in a study of brain T cells in children with intractable seizures. Method: immunoSEQ multiplex PCR; TCRdb's copy keeps in-frame clones and lacks some. The sample consists of 70,000 to 85,000 clones, about 93% of them appearing once. The sample in question was peripheral blood, obtained at surgery. The receptors shown here come from a girl aged 2 to 10 with Rasmussen encephalitis and intractable seizures.

The chain joins TRBV7-3 to TRBJ2-1; no clear D gene. The germline V gene encodes CDR1 SGHTA and CDR2 FQGTGA. CDR3 length: 12 residues. Trimming took 0 bases from V and 3 from J, leaving 0 bases between them. The CDR3 DNA sequence: TGTGCCAGCAGCTTAACCTACAATGAGCAGTTCTTC. Amino acids: CASSLTYNEQFF.

The rearrangement joins TRBV19 to TRBJ2-3, with D possibly being TRBD2 (7 bases). This CDR3 is 15 amino acids long. Germline V gives CDR1 LNHDA, CDR2 SQIVND (reference sequence). V was pared by 5 bases and J by 1 base, with 13 bases between. DNA of the CDR3: TGTGCCAGTAGTTTGCTAGGGGGGGGCACAGATACGCAGTATTTT. It is translated as CASSLLGGGTDTQYF.

The chain is built from TRBV3-1 (or the pseudogene TRBV3-2) and TRBJ2-7; the D gene is possibly TRBD1 (5 bases). Germline CDR1 reads LGHDT; CDR2 reads YNNKEL (reference sequence). The CDR3 extends over 15 amino acids. V was cut by 4 bases and J by 2 bases, with 15 bases left in between. CDR3 DNA sequence: TGTGCCAGCAGCCGACAGATTAAAAGCGCCTACGAGCAGTACTTC. This codes for CASSRQIKSAYEQYF.

V gene TRBV7-9 combines with J gene TRBJ2-7; 8 bases agree with TRBD1. The CDR3 runs to 17 residues. With V trimmed by 5 bases and J by 3 bases, 15 bases remained unmatched. Germline V gene sequence: CDR1 SEHNR, CDR2 FQNEAQ (reference sequence). Here the CDR3 reads CASSPTSSRDRYYEQYF. For the CDR3, the DNA is TGTGCCAGCAGCCCCACAAGTTCCCGGGACAGGTACTACGAGCAGTACTTC.

V usage is TRBV4-2 and J usage is TRBJ2-1, with 8 bases lining up with TRBD2. CDR3 length: 16 residues. V was clipped by 0 bases and J by 1 base; unmatched bases: 2. Per germline, CDR1 LGHNA and CDR2 YNFKEQ. The CDR3 sequence: CASSQEGGRSYNEQFF. DNA of the CDR3: TGTGCCAGCAGCCAAGAGGGCGGGAGGTCCTACAATGAGCAGTTCTTC.

V usage is TRBV28 and J usage is TRBJ1-3; D is undetermined. The CDR3 contains 13 residues. Germline CDR1 reads MDHEN; CDR2 reads SYDVKM. The V and J ends lost 5 bases and 4 bases respectively, with 9 bases between them. CDR3 region: CASSAHPGNTIYF. The DNA of the CDR3 is TGTGCCAGCAGTGCCCACCCGGGAAACACCATATATTTT.

The chain combines TRBV9 with TRBJ2-2; a weak D match, TRBD1 (5 bases). The CDR3 extends over 15 amino acids. Germline CDR1 reads SGDLS; CDR2 reads YYNGEE. V was cut by 0 bases and J by 4 bases, with 10 bases left in between. The CDR3 DNA follows: TGTGCCAGCAGCGTAGGCGCCCAGGGCACCGGGGAGCTGTTTTTT. Translation: CASSVGAQGTGELFF.

This chain joins TRBV11-2 and TRBJ2-7, with D tentatively TRBD1 (5 bases). V dropped 1 base and J dropped 3 bases, with 10 bases sitting between them. This CDR3 is 14 amino acids long. Germline V gives CDR1 SGHAT, CDR2 FQNNGV. The CDR3 DNA follows: TGTGCCAGCAGCTTAGTATTACAGGACTACGAGCAGTACTTC. Translation gives CASSLVLQDYEQYF.

The chain joins TRBV27 to TRBJ2-7; 9 bases fit TRBD1. Trimming took 7 bases from V and 4 from J; bases not matched to a gene: 8. Germline CDR1 MNHEY, CDR2 SMNVEV (reference sequence). The CDR3 extends over 14 amino acids. CDR3 bases: TGTGCCAGCAATCCGGGACAGGGTGTTTACGAGCAGTACTTC. It yields the protein CASNPGQGVYEQYF.

The chain couples TRBV6-5 to TRBJ1-1, with 8 bases aligning to TRBD1. The trim removed 5 bases at V and 1 base at J, leaving 6 bases unmatched. CDR1 is MNHEY, CDR2 SVGAGI, per germline. This CDR3 region has 15 residues. CDR3 residues: CASSRQGLGNTEAFF. In DNA form, the CDR3 reads TGTGCCAGCAGTCGACAGGGGCTAGGGAACACTGAAGCTTTCTTT.

This clone was picked up one time. The chain links TRBV6-1 to TRBJ2-7, with D hard to call. CDR3 length: 15 residues. Trimming took off 2 bases at V and 0 bases at J, with 11 bases between the two ends. CDR1 is MNHNS, CDR2 SASEGT, per germline. CDR3 loop: CASSESYDTSYEQYF. The CDR3 nucleotides are TGTGCCAGCAGTGAAAGTTATGACACCTCCTACGAGCAGTACTTC.